Listed below are T cell receptor beta chains from one sample, sequenced in a study of blood T cell repertoires in COVID-19. Produced via immunoSEQ multiplex PCR; TCRdb's table is partial and in-frame only. The table lists over 200,000 clones, about 90% of them singletons, with about 2.5% in the top ten. The sequenced sample consisted of peripheral blood. The receptors were gathered from a man aged 25 to 40 with COVID-19, enrolled during active disease. Each CDR3 is given with its conserved first and last residue. A D gene is named only where the DNA matches it firmly. Expanded clones are given a class, and other clones once, few, many or no size at all.

d_call,v_call,j_call,clone_size,cdr3_aa,cdr3_nt
NA,TRBV11-2,TRBJ1-2,NA,CASSLSGDSRYGYTF,TGTGCCAGCAGCTTATCAGGTGACAGCCGATATGGCTACACCTTC
NA,TRBV28,TRBJ1-4,NA,CASSLGWETLNEKLFF,TGTGCCAGCAGTTTAGGGTGGGAGACGTTGAATGAAAAACTGTTTTTT
NA,TRBV3-1/TRBV3-2,TRBJ1-3,NA,CASTREPGNTIYF,TGTGCCAGCACCCGGGAACCTGGAAACACCATATATTTT
NA,TRBV7-9,TRBJ1-4,NA,CASQNNEKLFF,TGTGCCAGCCAGAATAATGAAAAACTGTTTTTT
TRBD2,TRBV5-1,TRBJ2-2,NA,CASSLSSGGRTGELFF,TGCGCCAGCAGCTTGTCCAGCGGGGGGCGGACCGGGGAGCTGTTTTTT
NA,TRBV5-6,TRBJ2-1,NA,CASSLRGRVSYNEQFF,TGTGCCAGCAGCTTGAGGGGTCGGGTCTCCTACAATGAGCAGTTCTTC
NA,TRBV27,TRBJ2-7,NA,CASRSGDYSSYEQYF,TGTGCCAGCAGATCCGGTGACTACAGCTCCTACGAGCAGTACTTC
NA,TRBV12-3/TRBV12-4,TRBJ1-2,NA,CASSLLGAGGYTF,TGTGCCAGCAGTTTATTGGGCGCAGGTGGCTACACCTTC
NA,TRBV7-2,TRBJ2-5,NA,CASSFARGGGETQYF,TGTGCCAGCAGCTTCGCCAGGGGTGGGGGAGAGACCCAGTACTTC
TRBD2,TRBV7-2,TRBJ2-7,NA,CASSQTSGGTYEQYF,TGTGCCAGCAGCCAAACTAGCGGGGGTACCTACGAGCAGTACTTC
NA,TRBV13,TRBJ2-2,NA,CASSLGSGSGTGELFF,TGTGCCAGCAGCTTAGGATCAGGGTCGGGCACCGGGGAGCTGTTTTTT
TRBD1,TRBV24-1,TRBJ2-7,NA,CATSDPRTGGAYEQYF,TGTGCCACCAGTGATCCCAGGACAGGGGGCGCCTACGAGCAGTACTTC
TRBD2,TRBV18,TRBJ2-1,NA,CASSGTSGYNEQFF,TGTGCCAGCTCCGGGACTAGCGGATACAATGAGCAGTTCTTC
TRBD1,TRBV18,TRBJ2-4,NA,CASSPPNRGTKNIQYF,TGTGCCAGCTCACCACCGAACAGGGGGACCAAAAACATTCAGTACTTC
NA,TRBV5-1,TRBJ1-1,NA,CASSVGDMNTEAFF,TGCGCCAGCAGCGTCGGCGACATGAACACTGAAGCTTTCTTT
NA,TRBV7-2,TRBJ2-1,NA,CASSLGMGTGNNEQFF,TGTGCCAGCAGCTTAGGTATGGGTACGGGTAACAATGAGCAGTTCTTC
NA,TRBV5-1,TRBJ2-7,NA,CASSLATSGTGYEQYF,TGCGCCAGCAGCTTGGCTACTAGCGGGACAGGGTACGAGCAGTACTTC
NA,TRBV28,TRBJ1-1,NA,CASSLSHGGLGGTEAFF,TGTGCCAGCAGTTTATCGCACGGGGGGCTGGGGGGCACTGAAGCTTTCTTT
TRBD1,TRBV6-5,TRBJ2-7,NA,CASSWTGQGTYEQYF,TGTGCCAGCAGCTGGACCGGACAGGGGACCTACGAGCAGTACTTC
TRBD2,TRBV6-2/TRBV6-3,TRBJ2-7,NA,CASSGGLAPYEQYF,TGTGCCAGCAGTGGGGGACTAGCGCCGTACGAGCAGTACTTC
NA,TRBV24-1,TRBJ1-2,NA,CATIIWGRCSYTF,TGTGCCACCATCATCTGGGGGCGCTGTAGCTACACCTTC
NA,TRBV7-2,TRBJ2-7,NA,CASSPRAGQTYEQYF,TGTGCCAGCAGCCCCAGGGCCGGACAGACCTACGAGCAGTACTTC
TRBD2,TRBV11-1,TRBJ2-7,NA,CASSHERGFSYEQYF,TGTGCCAGCAGCCATGAGCGGGGGTTCTCCTACGAGCAGTACTTC
NA,TRBV5-4,TRBJ1-1,NA,CASSSVRGETEAFF,TGTGCCAGCAGCTCTGTCAGGGGTGAAACTGAAGCTTTCTTT
TRBD1,TRBV7-9,TRBJ2-2,NA,CASSRDRAATGELFF,TGTGCCAGCAGTCGGGACAGGGCCGCCACCGGGGAGCTGTTTTTT
TRBD2,TRBV30,TRBJ2-2,once,CAWDSGSSGELFF,TGTGCCTGGGATAGCGGGAGTTCCGGGGAGCTGTTTTTT
TRBD1,TRBV6-5,TRBJ1-3,NA,CASSQGQARGNTIYF,TGTGCCAGCAGTCAGGGACAGGCTCGTGGAAACACCATATATTTT
NA,TRBV15,TRBJ1-1,once,CATSRVAATGEAFF,TGTGCCACCAGCAGAGTGGCCGCAACGGGTGAAGCTTTCTTT
NA,TRBV9,TRBJ1-6,NA,CASSARTDDSPLHF,TGTGCCAGCAGCGCTAGGACAGACGATTCACCCCTCCACTTT
TRBD1,TRBV18,TRBJ1-1,NA,CASSRSTGKDTEAFF,TGTGCCAGCTCACGGTCGACAGGGAAGGACACTGAAGCTTTCTTT
NA,TRBV28,TRBJ1-2,NA,CASSHSHFYGYTF,TGTGCCAGCAGTCACAGCCATTTCTATGGCTACACCTTC
NA,TRBV21-1,TRBJ1-2,NA,CASSKEEGQGVANYGYTF,TGTGCCAGCAGCAAAGAGGAGGGACAGGGGGTAGCTAACTATGGCTACACCTTC
TRBD1,TRBV5-1,TRBJ1-1,NA,CASRTGDTEAFF,TGCGCCAGCAGGACAGGGGACACTGAAGCTTTCTTT
NA,TRBV27,TRBJ1-5,NA,CASSPRGSNQPQHF,TGTGCCAGCAGTCCCCGGGGTAGCAATCAGCCCCAGCATTTT
TRBD1,TRBV7-2,TRBJ1-1,NA,CASSSRDRGDTEAFF,TGTGCCAGCAGCTCCAGGGACAGGGGGGACACTGAAGCTTTCTTT
NA,TRBV5-1,TRBJ2-1,NA,CASSLVPGTFYNEQFF,TGCGCCAGCAGCTTGGTCCCCGGGACTTTTTACAATGAGCAGTTCTTC
NA,TRBV25-1,TRBJ1-1,NA,CASSITGNTEAFF,TGTGCCAGCAGTATAACCGGGAACACTGAAGCTTTCTTT
NA,TRBV6-5,TRBJ2-7,NA,CASSYSSPGTPYEQYF,TGTGCCAGCAGTTACTCCTCTCCTGGGACACCCTACGAGCAGTACTTC
NA,TRBV6-5,TRBJ1-2,NA,CASRTVSYGYTF,TGTGCCAGCAGGACAGTCTCCTATGGCTACACCTTC
TRBD1,TRBV5-1,TRBJ2-7,NA,CASSLLGTGYYEQYF,TGCGCCAGCAGCTTGCTCGGGACAGGGTACTACGAGCAGTACTTC